The clone carrying this TCR beta chain occurred many times. Its antigen is still unknown. Preparation of naive CD8 libraries involved 20,000 to 1,000,000 sorted cells and 10%, 30% or 50% RNA. Based on a CD8+CD4-CCR7+CD45RA+ profile, naive CD8 T cells were sorted. Looked up from germline, CDR1 is MGHRA and CDR2 is YSYEKL. The CDR3 has 15 amino acids. The trim removed 0 bases at V and 9 bases at J, leaving 6 bases unmatched. Bulk TCR libraries used previously described methods and listed TCR primers. MiXCR was run by TCRdb on the PCR reads, yielding one entry per CDR3 protein. The sample records around 40,000 distinct CDR3 sequences, 15% to 20% being singletons. This sample is part of a study of molecular identifiers for immune sequencing clone quantification. The study, taken as a whole, reports: Over 99% of effector molecules, yet under 1% of naive-cell molecules, were held by clones above 20 RNA copies.

The sample taken for sequencing was naive CD8+ T cells from blood, with Jurkat cell RNA spiked in. The subset here: FACS-sorted CD8+CD4-CCR7+CD45RA+ naive T cells. The receptor's source is a human donor in good health. Some libraries in this study had Jurkat cell RNA spiked in. The J gene is TRBJ2-1, the V gene TRBV4-1; 9 positions agree with TRBD2. CDR3 in DNA: TGCGCCAGCAGCCAAGATAGGCTAGCGGGACCTGAGCAGTTCTTC. The encoded protein is CASSQDRLAGPEQFF.